This T cell receptor beta chain originates from a study of beta chain features in type 1 diabetes. Findings of the study overall: Lower insertion and higher deletion counts appeared at VDJ junctions in type 1 diabetes patients. Across all four CD4+ subsets, people with type 1 diabetes showed modestly shorter TCRB CDR3s. Sampled from patients, naive, central memory and Treg TCRB repertoires appeared more similar than those sampled from healthy donors.

There are many counts of this clone. Antigen specificity is unknown. The single heparinised draw taken from each donor contained around 110 mL of blood on average. The CDR3 consists of 15 residues. V shed 6 bases, J shed 6 bases, and the junction held 9 bases outside the gene matches. Germline CDR1 MDHEN, CDR2 SYDVKM. The isolated RNA, all of it, was reverse transcribed, so expressed TCRB transcripts were what got sequenced. Method: immunoSEQ multiplex PCR; TCRdb's copy keeps in-frame clones and lacks some. The table has nearly 350,000 clones, 6.5% to 10% seen once; the top ten hold less than 0.5%. Sequences were obtained from central memory CD4+ T cells from blood. This chain links TRBV28 with TRBJ1-4, with 8 bases that match TRBD1. This receptor was taken from a woman aged 18-35 years in good health. CDR3 sequence: CASSQVRTGYEKLFF. The DNA of the CDR3 is TGTGCCAGCAGCCAAGTCCGGACAGGGTATGAAAAACTGTTTTTT.